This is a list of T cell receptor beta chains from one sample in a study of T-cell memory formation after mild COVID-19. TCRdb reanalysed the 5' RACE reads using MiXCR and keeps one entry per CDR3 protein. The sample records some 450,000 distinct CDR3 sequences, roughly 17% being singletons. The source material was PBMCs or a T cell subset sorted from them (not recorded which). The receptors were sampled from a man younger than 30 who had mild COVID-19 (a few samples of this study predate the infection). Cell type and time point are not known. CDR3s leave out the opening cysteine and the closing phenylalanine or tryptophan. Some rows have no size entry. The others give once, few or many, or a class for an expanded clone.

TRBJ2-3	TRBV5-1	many	ASSLEGQSADTQY
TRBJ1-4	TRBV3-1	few	ASSPMWAGEKLF
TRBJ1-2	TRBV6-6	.	ASSYPKGTNYGYT
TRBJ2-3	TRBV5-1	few	ASSSERGQDTQY
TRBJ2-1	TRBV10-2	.	ASTLGQGNEQF
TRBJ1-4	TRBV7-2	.	ASSTAFNEKLF
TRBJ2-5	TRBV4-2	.	ASSPGLAGGRQETQY
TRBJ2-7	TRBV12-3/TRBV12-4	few	ASSLGPSGSYEQY
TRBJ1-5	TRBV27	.	ASREQGANQPQH
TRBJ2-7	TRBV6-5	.	ASSYPDSAPYEQY
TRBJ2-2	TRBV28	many	ASSPTSGVNTGELF
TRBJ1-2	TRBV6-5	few	ASSYSTPWHYGYT
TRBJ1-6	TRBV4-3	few	ASSLRQGMSSPLH
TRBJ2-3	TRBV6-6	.	ASTGSVRTDTQY
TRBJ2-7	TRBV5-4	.	ASSLGTSVYEQY
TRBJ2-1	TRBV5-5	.	ASRRTGVGSYNEQF
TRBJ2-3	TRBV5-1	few	ASSLGRDSTDTQY
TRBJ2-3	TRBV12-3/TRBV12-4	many	ASTPPGAGTDTQY
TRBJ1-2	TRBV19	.	ASSPPPGGANYGYT
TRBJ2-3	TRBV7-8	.	ASSPGTDFSTDTQY